This T cell receptor beta chain stems from a study of identical twins. This clonotype was detected a few times. Antigen specificity is unknown. Via MiXCR, TCRdb re-called the 5' RACE reads, giving one row per CDR3 protein. Seen here are about 700,000 distinct CDR3 sequences, more than 6.5% observed once, and the top ten hold roughly 0.9%. Findings and limits, study-wide: The degree of excess twin sharing was weaker in beta out-of-frame sequences. Partly confounded zero-insertion analyses could result from invariant MAIT and iNKT cells.

Germline CDR1 is SGHTA and CDR2 is FQGNSA. The CDR3 length is 15 residues. The V and J ends lost 5 bases and 2 bases, in that order; junction bases with no gene match: 9. Separately, the same data were catalogued under a study of yellow fever vaccine responses in identical twins.

This TCR was recovered from a woman aged 18 to 35 in good health. Material: PBMCs. The J gene is TRBJ2-7, the V gene TRBV7-2; 7 bases map to TRBD1. CDR3 sequence: CASSRGQSGTYEQYF. The CDR3 coding sequence is TGTGCCAGCAGCCGGGGACAGTCTGGGACCTACGAGCAGTACTTC.